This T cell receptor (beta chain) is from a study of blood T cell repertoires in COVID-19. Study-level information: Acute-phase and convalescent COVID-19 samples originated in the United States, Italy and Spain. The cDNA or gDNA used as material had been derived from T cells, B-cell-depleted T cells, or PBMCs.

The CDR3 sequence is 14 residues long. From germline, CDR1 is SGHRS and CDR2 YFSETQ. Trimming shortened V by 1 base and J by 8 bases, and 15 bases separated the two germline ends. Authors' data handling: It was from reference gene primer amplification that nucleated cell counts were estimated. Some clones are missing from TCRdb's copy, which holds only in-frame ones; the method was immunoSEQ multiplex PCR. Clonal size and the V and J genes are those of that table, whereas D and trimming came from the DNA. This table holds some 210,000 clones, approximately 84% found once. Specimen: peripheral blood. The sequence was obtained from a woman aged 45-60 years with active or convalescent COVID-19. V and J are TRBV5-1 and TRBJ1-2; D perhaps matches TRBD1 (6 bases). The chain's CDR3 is CASSLTGSFEGYTF. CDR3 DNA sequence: TGCGCCAGCAGCTTGACAGGGTCCTTTGAGGGCTACACCTTC.